One and the same sample provided the 3 T cell receptor beta chains below, sequenced in a study of T cell responses to AZD1222 COVID-19 vaccine. Only in-frame clones appear in the TCRdb table, and some are missing; sequencing was by immunoSEQ multiplex PCR. The sample lists 150,000 or so clones; 75% to 95% were seen once. The sequenced sample was peripheral blood, obtained on day 0 of AZD1222 vaccination. These receptor sequences come from an adult in good health.

The chain links TRBV27 to TRBJ2-5; the match to TRBD2 covers 7 bases. J lost 2 bases, V lost 3 bases, and 3 bases had no gene match. CDR1 is MNHEY, CDR2 SMNVEV, per germline (reference sequence). The CDR3 contains 14 residues. The CDR3 sequence is CASSFRRGQETQYF. The CDR3 nucleotides read TGTGCCAGCAGTTTTAGGCGGGGGCAAGAGACCCAGTACTTC.

The genes are TRBV3-1 (or the pseudogene TRBV3-2) and TRBJ2-7; D is unresolved. The length of the CDR3 is 16 residues. Germline CDR1 is LGHDT and CDR2 is YNNKEL (reference sequence). The V end was cut by 1 base, the J end by 1 base, with 14 bases between. The CDR3 is CASSQVTVTLSYEQYF. The DNA of the CDR3 is TGTGCCAGCAGCCAAGTGACCGTGACTCTTTCCTACGAGCAGTACTTC.

This CDR3 reads CASRTGQQNTIYF. In DNA form, the CDR3 reads TGTGCCAGCAGGACGGGACAGCAAAACACCATATATTTT. The rearrangement uses TRBV28 and TRBJ1-3, with 7 nucleotides matching TRBD1. Germline-derived CDR1 and CDR2 are MDHEN and SYDVKM. CDR3 length: 13 amino acids. The junction had 5 bases not matched to a gene; V was cut back by 6 bases and J by 6 bases. Using reference TRBV28 and TRBJ1-3 for the parts outside the CDR3, the full variable domain is DVKVTQSSRYLVKRTGEKVFLECVQDMDHENMFWYRQDPGLGLRLIYFSYDVKMKEKGDIPEGYSVSREKKERFSLILESASTNQTSMYLCASRTGQQNTIYFGEGSWLTVV.